This is a list of T cell receptor beta chains from one sample in a study of response to subunit inactivated influenza vaccine. In TCRdb, the RT-PCR reads were re-called with MiXCR into one record per CDR3 protein. The sample carries about 540,000 distinct CDR3 sequences, around 15% recorded once. The sample was PBMCs from blood, taken about 13 days after vaccination. These receptors all come from a man aged 50-60 years who received an inactivated influenza vaccine. CDR3s leave out the opening cysteine and the closing phenylalanine or tryptophan. D genes are given only for firm matches.

>TRBV12-3/TRBV12-4|-
ASSTSDRETQY
>TRBV20-1|TRBD1
SAAGTGGIGELF
>TRBV5-1|-
ASRHRRADTEAF
>TRBV7-2|TRBD1
ASSGQGGNTIY
>TRBV7-9|-
ASSLFSDRISEF
>TRBV24-1|-
ATASDRYYNEQF
>TRBV7-3|-
ASRPDLHTGELF
>TRBV20-1|TRBD2
SAVGTSGRDTQY
>TRBV20-1|TRBD1
SALDGTVNTEAF
>TRBV7-8|TRBD2
ASSLWVLAGGLSYEQY
>TRBV15|TRBD1
ATRIPGGVEQY
>TRBV7-2|-
ASSPTPSYEQY
>TRBV6-2/TRBV6-3|TRBD1
ASSFTGGSQPQH
>TRBV5-5|TRBD1
ASSLGTGPYQPQH
>TRBV7-8|TRBD2
ASQEAGGPSGLATQY
>TRBV7-2|-
ASSFPDSYEQY
>TRBV7-2|TRBD1
ASSLTGTGANEQY
>TRBV7-2|-
ASSLAVGSSGELF
>TRBV9|-
ASSIQGYNEQF
>TRBV29-1|-
SVGYGAGGPQH
>TRBV7-2|-
ASSLELSTGELF
>TRBV12-3/TRBV12-4|TRBD1
ASSPTGGNTEAF
>TRBV20-1|-
SATRQEYNEQF
>TRBV3-1|-
ASSQGAGTYQPQH
>TRBV7-9|-
ASSLGPPEQY
>TRBV5-1|TRBD2
ASSLGAGGGVSGANVLT
>TRBV5-8|TRBD1
ASSVGQGMRGELF
>TRBV5-5|TRBD1
ASSIAGTGDTGELF
>TRBV2|TRBD2
ASTLGLAGYKEF
>TRBV5-1|TRBD2
ASSLWEGYAEQY
>TRBV5-6|TRBD2
ASSSLGLAGLETQY
>TRBV7-2|TRBD1
ASSFTGGKGTQY
>TRBV9|TRBD2
ASSVSSGNQETQY
>TRBV18|-
ASSLQGSSGNTIY
>TRBV18|-
ASSHNRDISTDTQY
>TRBV19|TRBD1
ASNYRGDDYT
>TRBV25-1|TRBD2
ASTEGLAGETQY
>TRBV29-1|-
SVVQRLSKNIQY
>TRBV6-2/TRBV6-3|-
ASRDSRDSPLH
>TRBV5-1|TRBD2
ASSGPGTSGEQF
>TRBV27|-
ASSLWPGTDTQY
>TRBV2|TRBD2
ASRGLAGGPGEQY